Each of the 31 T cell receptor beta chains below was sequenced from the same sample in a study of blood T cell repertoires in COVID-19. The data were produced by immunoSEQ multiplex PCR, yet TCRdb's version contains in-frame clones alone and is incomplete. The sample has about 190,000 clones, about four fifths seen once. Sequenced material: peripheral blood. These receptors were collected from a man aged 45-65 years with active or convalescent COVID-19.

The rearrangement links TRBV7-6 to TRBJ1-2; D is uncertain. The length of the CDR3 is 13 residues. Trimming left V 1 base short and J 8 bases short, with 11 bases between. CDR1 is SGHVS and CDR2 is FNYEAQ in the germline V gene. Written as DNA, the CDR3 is TGTGCCAGCAGCTTAGATCGGAGGAGCGGCTACACCTTC. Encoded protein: CASSLDRRSGYTF.

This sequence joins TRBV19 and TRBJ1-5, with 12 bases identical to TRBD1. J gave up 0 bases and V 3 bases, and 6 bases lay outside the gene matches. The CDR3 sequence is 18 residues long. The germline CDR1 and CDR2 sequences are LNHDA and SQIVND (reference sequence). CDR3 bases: TGTGCCAGTAGTATTTTCGGGACAGGGGGCTATAGCAATCAGCCCCAGCATTTT. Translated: CASSIFGTGGYSNQPQHF.

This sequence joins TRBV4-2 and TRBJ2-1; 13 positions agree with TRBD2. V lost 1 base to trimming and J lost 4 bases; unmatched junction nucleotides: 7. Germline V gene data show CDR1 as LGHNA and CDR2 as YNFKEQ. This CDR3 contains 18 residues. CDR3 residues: CASSQVVTSGGAYNEQFF. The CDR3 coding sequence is TGTGCCAGCAGCCAAGTAGTTACTAGCGGGGGGGCTTACAATGAGCAGTTCTTC.

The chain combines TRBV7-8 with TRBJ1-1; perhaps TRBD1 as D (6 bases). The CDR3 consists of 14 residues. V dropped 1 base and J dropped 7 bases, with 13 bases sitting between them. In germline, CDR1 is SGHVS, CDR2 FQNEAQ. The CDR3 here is CASSLGQGSIEAFF. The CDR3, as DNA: TGTGCCAGCAGCTTAGGCCAGGGGAGCATTGAAGCTTTCTTT.

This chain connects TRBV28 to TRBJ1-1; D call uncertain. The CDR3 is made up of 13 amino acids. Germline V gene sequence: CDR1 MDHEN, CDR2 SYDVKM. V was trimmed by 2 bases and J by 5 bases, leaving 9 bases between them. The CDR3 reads CASSLRSVTEAFF. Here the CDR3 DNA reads TGTGCCAGCAGTTTACGCAGTGTAACTGAAGCTTTCTTT. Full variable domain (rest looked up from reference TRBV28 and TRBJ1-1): DVKVTQSSRYLVKRTGEKVFLECVQDMDHENMFWYRQDPGLGLRLIYFSYDVKMKEKGDIPEGYSVSREKKERFSLILESASTNQTSMYLCASSLRSVTEAFFGQGTRLTVV.

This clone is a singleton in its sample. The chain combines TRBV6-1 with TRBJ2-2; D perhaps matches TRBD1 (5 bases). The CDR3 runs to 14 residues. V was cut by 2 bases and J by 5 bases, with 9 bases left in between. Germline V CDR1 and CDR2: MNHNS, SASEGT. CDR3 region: CASSEQGNTGELFF. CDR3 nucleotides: TGTGCCAGCAGTGAACAGGGTAATACCGGGGAGCTGTTTTTT.

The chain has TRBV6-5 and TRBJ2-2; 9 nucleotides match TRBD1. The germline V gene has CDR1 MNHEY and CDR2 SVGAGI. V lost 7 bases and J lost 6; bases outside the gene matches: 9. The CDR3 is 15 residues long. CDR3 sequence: CASIPGTGIAGELFF. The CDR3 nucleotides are TGTGCCAGCATTCCCGGGACAGGGATTGCCGGGGAGCTGTTTTTT.

The CDR3 loop reads CASSLFGTGDGYTF. The CDR3 DNA is TGCGCCAGCAGCTTGTTTGGGACAGGCGATGGCTACACCTTC. V gene TRBV5-1 combines with J gene TRBJ1-2; 8 bases match TRBD1. The junction had 5 bases not matched to a gene; V was cut back by 1 base and J by 6 bases. The CDR3 spans 14 residues. Germline CDR1 is SGHRS and CDR2 is YFSETQ.

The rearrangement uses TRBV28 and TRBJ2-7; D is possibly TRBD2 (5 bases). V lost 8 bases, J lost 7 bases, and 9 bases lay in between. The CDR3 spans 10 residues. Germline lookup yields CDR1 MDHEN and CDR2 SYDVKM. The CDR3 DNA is TGTGCCAGCGCCCGGGGAGAGCAGTACTTC. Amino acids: CASARGEQYF. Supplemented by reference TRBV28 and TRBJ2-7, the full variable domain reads DVKVTQSSRYLVKRTGEKVFLECVQDMDHENMFWYRQDPGLGLRLIYFSYDVKMKEKGDIPEGYSVSREKKERFSLILESASTNQTSMYLCASARGEQYFGPGTRLTVT.

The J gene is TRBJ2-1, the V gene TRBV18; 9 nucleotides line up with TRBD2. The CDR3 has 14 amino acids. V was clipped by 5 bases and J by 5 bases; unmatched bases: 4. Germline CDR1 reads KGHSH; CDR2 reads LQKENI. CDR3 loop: CASSFAGGNNEQFF. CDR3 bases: TGTGCCAGCTCATTTGCGGGAGGGAACAATGAGCAGTTCTTC.

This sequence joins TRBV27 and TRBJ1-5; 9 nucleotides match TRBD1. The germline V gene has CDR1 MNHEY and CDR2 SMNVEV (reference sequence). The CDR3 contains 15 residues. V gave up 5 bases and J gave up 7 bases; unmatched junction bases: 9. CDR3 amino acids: CASSPYTGGGQPQHF. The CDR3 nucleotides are TGTGCCAGCAGTCCATACACAGGGGGCGGACAGCCCCAGCATTTT.

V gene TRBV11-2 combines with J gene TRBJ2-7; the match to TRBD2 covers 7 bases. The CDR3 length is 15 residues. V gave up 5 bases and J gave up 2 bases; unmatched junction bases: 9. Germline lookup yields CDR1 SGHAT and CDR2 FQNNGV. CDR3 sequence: CASSIQSGAAYEQYF. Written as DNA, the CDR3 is TGTGCCAGCAGCATCCAAAGCGGGGCCGCCTACGAGCAGTACTTC.

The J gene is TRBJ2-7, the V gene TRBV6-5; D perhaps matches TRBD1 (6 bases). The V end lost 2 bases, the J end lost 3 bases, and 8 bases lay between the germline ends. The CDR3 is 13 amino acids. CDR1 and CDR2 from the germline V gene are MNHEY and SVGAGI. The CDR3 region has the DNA TGTGCCAGCAGTTACGAGGACAGCTACGAGCAGTACTTC. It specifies CASSYEDSYEQYF.

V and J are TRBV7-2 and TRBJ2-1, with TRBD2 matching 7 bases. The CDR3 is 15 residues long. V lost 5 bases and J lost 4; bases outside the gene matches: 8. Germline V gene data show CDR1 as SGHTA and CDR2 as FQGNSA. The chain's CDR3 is CASSPPPAGYNEQFF. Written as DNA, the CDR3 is TGTGCCAGCAGCCCCCCCCCAGCGGGGTACAATGAGCAGTTCTTC.

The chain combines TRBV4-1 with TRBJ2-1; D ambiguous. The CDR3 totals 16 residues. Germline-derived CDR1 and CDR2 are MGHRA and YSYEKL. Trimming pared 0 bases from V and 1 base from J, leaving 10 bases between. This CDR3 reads CASSQDATESYNEQFF. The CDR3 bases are TGCGCCAGCAGCCAAGATGCCACAGAATCCTACAATGAGCAGTTCTTC.

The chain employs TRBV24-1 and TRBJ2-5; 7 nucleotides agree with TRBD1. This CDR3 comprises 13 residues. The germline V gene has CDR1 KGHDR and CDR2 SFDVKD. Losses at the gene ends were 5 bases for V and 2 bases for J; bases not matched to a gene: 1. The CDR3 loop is CATSGTGQETQYF. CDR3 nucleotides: TGTGCCACCAGTGGGACAGGTCAAGAGACCCAGTACTTC.

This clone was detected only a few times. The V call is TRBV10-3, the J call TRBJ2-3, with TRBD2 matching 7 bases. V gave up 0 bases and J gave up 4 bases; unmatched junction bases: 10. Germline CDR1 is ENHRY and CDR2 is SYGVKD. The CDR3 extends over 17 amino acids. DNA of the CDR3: TGTGCCATCAGTGAGTCATGGGGCGGGGGTTCGGCAGATACGCAGTATTTT. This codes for CAISESWGGGSADTQYF.

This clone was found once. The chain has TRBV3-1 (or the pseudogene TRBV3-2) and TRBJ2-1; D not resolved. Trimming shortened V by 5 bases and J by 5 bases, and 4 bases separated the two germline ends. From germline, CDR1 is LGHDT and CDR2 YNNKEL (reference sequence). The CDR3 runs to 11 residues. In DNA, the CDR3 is TGTGCCAGCAGCTATGACAATGAGCAGTTCTTC. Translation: CASSYDNEQFF.

The CDR3 here is CASSLGPAGKSEAFF. In nucleotides, the CDR3 is TGTGCCAGCAGTTTAGGTCCGGCGGGGAAGTCTGAAGCTTTCTTT. The chain is built from TRBV27 and TRBJ1-1, with D uncertain. The CDR3 runs to 15 residues. The V gene's germline CDR1 is MNHEY and CDR2 SMNVEV (reference sequence). The germline V and J ends were trimmed by 2 bases and 6 bases, with 16 bases remaining between them.

This chain's CDR3 is CASSLGGQGADTIYF. CDR3 sequence (DNA): TGTGCCAGCAGCTTAGGCGGACAGGGGGCAGACACCATATATTTT. The gene calls are TRBV7-2 and TRBJ1-3; TRBD1 matches at 11 bases. V was pared by 1 base and J by 8 bases, with 4 bases of the junction left unmatched. This CDR3 has 15 amino acids. The germline V gene has CDR1 SGHTA and CDR2 FQGNSA.

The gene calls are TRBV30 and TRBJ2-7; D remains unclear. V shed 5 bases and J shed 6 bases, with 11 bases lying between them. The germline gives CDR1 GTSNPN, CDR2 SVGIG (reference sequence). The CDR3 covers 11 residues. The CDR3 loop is CAWGFTSEQYF. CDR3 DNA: TGTGCCTGGGGGTTTACGAGCGAGCAGTACTTC.

The CDR3 DNA reads as TGTGCCAGCAGTTTGTCGGCTAGTAGCAATCAGCCCCAGCATTTT. This translates into CASSLSASSNQPQHF. V and J are TRBV27 and TRBJ1-5; no clear D. CDR3 length equals 15 residues. Per the germline V gene, CDR1 is MNHEY and CDR2 is SMNVEV (reference sequence). The germline V and J ends were trimmed by 3 bases and 0 bases, with 9 bases remaining between them.

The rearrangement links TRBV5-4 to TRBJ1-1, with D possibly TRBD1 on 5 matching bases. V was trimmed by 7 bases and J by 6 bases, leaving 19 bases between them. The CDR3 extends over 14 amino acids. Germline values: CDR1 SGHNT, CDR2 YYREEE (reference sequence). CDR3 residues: CASGGTGRGAEAFF. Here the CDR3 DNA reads TGTGCCAGCGGGGGGACGGGAAGAGGTGCTGAAGCTTTCTTT. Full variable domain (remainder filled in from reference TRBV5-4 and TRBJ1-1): ETGVTQSPTHLIKTRGQQVTLRCSSQSGHNTVSWYQQALGQGPQFIFQYYREEENGRGNFPPRFSGLQFPNYSSELNVNALELDDSALYLCASGGTGRGAEAFFGQGTRLTVV.

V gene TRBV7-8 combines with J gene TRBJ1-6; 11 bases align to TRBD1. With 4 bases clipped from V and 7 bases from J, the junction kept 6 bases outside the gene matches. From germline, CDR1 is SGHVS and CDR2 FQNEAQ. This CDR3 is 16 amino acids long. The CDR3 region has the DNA TGTGCCAGCAGCTACTGGACAGGGGGCGGGAATTCACCCCTCCACTTT. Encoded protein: CASSYWTGGGNSPLHF.

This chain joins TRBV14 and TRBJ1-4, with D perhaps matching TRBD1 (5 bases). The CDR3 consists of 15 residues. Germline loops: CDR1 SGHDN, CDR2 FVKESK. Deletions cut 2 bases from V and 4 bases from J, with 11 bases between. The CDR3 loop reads CASSQTRQLNEKLFF. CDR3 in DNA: TGTGCCAGCAGCCAAACGCGACAGCTTAATGAAAAACTGTTTTTT.

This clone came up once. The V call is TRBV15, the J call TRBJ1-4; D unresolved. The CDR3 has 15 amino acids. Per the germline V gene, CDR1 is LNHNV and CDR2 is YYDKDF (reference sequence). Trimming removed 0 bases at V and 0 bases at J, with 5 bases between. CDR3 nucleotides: TGTGCCACCAGCAGAGATCCAGCAACTAATGAAAAACTGTTTTTT. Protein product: CATSRDPATNEKLFF. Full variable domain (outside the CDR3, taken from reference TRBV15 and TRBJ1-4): DAMVIQNPRYQVTQFGKPVTLSCSQTLNHNVMYWYQQKSSQAPKLLFHYYDKDFNNEADTPDNFQSRRPNTSFCFLDIRSPGLGDTAMYLCATSRDPATNEKLFFGSGTQLSVL.

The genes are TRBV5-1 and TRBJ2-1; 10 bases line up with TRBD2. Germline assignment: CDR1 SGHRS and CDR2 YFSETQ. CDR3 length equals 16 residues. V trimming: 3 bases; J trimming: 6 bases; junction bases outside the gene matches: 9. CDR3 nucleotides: TGCGCCAGCAGCTGGGACCTAGCGGGAGCCCCCAATGAGCAGTTCTTC. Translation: CASSWDLAGAPNEQFF.

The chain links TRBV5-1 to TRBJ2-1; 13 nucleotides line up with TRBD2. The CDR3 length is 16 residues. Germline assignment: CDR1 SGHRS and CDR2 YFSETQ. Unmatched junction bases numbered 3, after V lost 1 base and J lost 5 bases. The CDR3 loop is CASSLPGTSGDNEQFF. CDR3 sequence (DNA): TGCGCCAGCAGCTTGCCCGGGACTAGCGGGGACAATGAGCAGTTCTTC. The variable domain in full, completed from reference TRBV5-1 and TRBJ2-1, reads KAGVTQTPRYLIKTRGQQVTLSCSPISGHRSVSWYQQTPGQGLQFLFEYFSETQRNKGNFPGRFSGRQFSNSRSEMNVSTLELGDSALYLCASSLPGTSGDNEQFFGPGTRLTVL.

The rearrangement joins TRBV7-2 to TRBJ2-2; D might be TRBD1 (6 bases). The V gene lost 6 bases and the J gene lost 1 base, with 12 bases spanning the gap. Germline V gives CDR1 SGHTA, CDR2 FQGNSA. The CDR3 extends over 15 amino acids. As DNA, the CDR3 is TGTGCCAGCAGAGGGGGTGCGAAGAACACCGGGGAGCTGTTTTTT. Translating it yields CASRGGAKNTGELFF.

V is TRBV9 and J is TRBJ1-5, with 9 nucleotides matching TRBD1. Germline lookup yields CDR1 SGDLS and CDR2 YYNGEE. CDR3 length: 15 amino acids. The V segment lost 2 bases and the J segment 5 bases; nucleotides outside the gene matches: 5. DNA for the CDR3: TGTGCCAGCAGCGTGGGCCGGGACAGGGATCAGCCCCAGCATTTT. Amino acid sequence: CASSVGRDRDQPQHF.

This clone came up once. The CDR3 DNA reads as TGTGCCAGTAGTATAGGGCTAGCGGGGGGGACCGTGGGTGAGCAGTTCTTC. This sequence encodes CASSIGLAGGTVGEQFF. V and J are TRBV19 and TRBJ2-1; 12 nucleotides line up with TRBD2. Germline assignment: CDR1 LNHDA and CDR2 SQIVND (reference sequence). The CDR3 sequence is 17 residues long. The ends lost 1 base at V and 9 bases at J; junction bases unmatched: 10.